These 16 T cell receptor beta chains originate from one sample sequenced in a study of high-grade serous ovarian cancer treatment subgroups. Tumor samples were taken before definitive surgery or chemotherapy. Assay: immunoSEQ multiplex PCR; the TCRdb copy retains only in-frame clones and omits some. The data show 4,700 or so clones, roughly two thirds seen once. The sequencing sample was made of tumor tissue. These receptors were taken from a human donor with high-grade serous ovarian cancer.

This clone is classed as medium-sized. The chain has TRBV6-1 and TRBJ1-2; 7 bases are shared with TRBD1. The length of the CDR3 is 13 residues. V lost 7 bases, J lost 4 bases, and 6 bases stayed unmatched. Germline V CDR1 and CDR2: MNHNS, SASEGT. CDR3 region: CASNTDRIYGYTF. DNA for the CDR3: TGTGCCAGCAATACGGACAGGATCTATGGCTACACCTTC.

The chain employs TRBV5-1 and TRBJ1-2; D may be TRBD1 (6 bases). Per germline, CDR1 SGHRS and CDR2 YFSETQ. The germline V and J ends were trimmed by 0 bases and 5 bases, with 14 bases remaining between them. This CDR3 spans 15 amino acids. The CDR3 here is CASSLGGPGQYGYTF. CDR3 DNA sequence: TGCGCCAGCAGCTTGGGGGGACCTGGACAGTATGGCTACACCTTC.

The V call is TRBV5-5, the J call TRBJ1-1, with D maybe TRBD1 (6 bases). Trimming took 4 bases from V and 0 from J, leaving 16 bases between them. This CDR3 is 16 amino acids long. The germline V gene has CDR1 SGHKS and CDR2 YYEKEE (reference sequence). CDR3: CASSLLNREMNTEAFF. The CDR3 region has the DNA TGTGCCAGCAGCCTCCTTAACAGGGAAATGAACACTGAAGCTTTCTTT. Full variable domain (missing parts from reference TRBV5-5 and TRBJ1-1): DAGVTQSPTHLIKTRGQQVTLRCSPISGHKSVSWYQQVLGQGPQFIFQYYEKEERGRGNFPDRFSARQFPNYSSELNVNALLLGDSALYLCASSLLNREMNTEAFFGQGTRLTVV.

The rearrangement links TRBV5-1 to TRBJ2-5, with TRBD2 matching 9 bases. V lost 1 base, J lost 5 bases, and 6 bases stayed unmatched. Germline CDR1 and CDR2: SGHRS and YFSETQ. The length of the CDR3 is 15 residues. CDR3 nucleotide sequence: TGCGCCAGCAGCTTGTCAGATAGCGGGGGTGAGACCCAGTACTTC. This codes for CASSLSDSGGETQYF.

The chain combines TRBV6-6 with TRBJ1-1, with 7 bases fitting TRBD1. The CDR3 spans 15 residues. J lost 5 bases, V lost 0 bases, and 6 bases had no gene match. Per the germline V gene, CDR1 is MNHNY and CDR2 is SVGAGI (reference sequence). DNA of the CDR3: TGTGCCAGCAGTTACTCCGGAGGGGGCCGGACTGAAGCTTTCTTT. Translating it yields CASSYSGGGRTEAFF.

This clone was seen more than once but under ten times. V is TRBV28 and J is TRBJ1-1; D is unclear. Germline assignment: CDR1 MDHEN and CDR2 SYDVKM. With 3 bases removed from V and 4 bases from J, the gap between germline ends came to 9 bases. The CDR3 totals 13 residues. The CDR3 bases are TGTGCCAGCAGTTTGAAGAGGTTCACTGAAGCTTTCTTT. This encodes CASSLKRFTEAFF.

DNA for the CDR3: TGCGCCAGCAGCCCCCAGGTGTCAGGGGGCACTGAAGCTTTCTTT. This codes for CASSPQVSGGTEAFF. The V and J genes are TRBV5-1 and TRBJ1-1; 7 nucleotides line up with TRBD1. The germline V gene encodes CDR1 SGHRS and CDR2 YFSETQ. With V trimmed by 4 bases and J by 4 bases, 10 bases remained unmatched. The CDR3 is made up of 15 amino acids. Using reference TRBV5-1 and TRBJ1-1 for the parts outside the CDR3, the full variable domain is KAGVTQTPRYLIKTRGQQVTLSCSPISGHRSVSWYQQTPGQGLQFLFEYFSETQRNKGNFPGRFSGRQFSNSRSEMNVSTLELGDSALYLCASSPQVSGGTEAFFGQGTRLTVV.

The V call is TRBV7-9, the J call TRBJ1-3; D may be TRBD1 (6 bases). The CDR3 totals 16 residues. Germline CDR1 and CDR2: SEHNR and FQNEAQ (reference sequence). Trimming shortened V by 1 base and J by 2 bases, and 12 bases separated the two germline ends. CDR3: CASSLEGGIAGNTIYF. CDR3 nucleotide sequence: TGTGCCAGCAGCTTAGAGGGGGGGATCGCTGGAAACACCATATATTTT.

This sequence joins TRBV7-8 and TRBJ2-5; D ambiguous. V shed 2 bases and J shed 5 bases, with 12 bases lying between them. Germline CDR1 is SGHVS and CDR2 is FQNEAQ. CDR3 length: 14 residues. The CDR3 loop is CASSLPFLGETQYF. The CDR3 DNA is TGTGCCAGCAGCTTACCTTTCTTGGGGGAGACCCAGTACTTC.

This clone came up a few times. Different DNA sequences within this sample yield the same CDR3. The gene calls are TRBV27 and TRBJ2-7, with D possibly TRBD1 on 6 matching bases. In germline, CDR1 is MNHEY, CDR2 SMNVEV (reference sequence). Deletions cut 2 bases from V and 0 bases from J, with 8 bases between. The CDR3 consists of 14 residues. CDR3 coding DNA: TGTGCCAGCAGTTTACGGGACACCTCCTACGAGCAGTACTTC. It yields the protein CASSLRDTSYEQYF.

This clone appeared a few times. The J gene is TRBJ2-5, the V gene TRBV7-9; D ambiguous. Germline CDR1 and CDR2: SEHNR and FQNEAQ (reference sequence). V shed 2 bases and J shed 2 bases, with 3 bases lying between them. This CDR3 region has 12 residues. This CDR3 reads CASSLQQETQYF. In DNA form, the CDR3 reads TGTGCCAGCAGCTTACAACAAGAGACCCAGTACTTC.

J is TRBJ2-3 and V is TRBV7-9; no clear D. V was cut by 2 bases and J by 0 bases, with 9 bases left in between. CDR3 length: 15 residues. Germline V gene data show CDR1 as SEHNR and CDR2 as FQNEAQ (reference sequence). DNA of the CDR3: TGTGCCAGCAGCTTACGGCTTAGCAGCACAGATACGCAGTATTTT. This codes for CASSLRLSSTDTQYF.

In nucleotides, the CDR3 is TGTGCCAGTAGCGGGCAGGGGATCACTGAAGCTTTCTTT. It codes for CASSGQGITEAFF. The chain employs TRBV19 and TRBJ1-1, with D perhaps matching TRBD1 (6 bases). The CDR3 runs 13 residues. Germline V lookup: CDR1 LNHDA, CDR2 SQIVND (reference sequence). Trimming removed 6 bases from V and 4 bases from J, with 12 bases in between. Drawing the rest from reference TRBV19 and TRBJ1-1, the complete variable domain is DGGITQSPKYLFRKEGQNVTLSCEQNLNHDAMYWYRQDPGQGLRLIYYSQIVNDFQKGDIAEGYSVSREKKESFPLTVTSAQKNPTAFYLCASSGQGITEAFFGQGTRLTVV.

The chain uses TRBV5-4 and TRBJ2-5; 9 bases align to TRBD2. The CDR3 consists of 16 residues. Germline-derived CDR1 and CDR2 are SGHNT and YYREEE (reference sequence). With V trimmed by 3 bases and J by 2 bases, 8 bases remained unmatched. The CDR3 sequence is CASSSRLAALQETQYF. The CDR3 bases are TGTGCCAGCAGCTCTAGACTAGCGGCCCTTCAAGAGACCCAGTACTTC. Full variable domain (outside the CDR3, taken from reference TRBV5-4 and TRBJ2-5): ETGVTQSPTHLIKTRGQQVTLRCSSQSGHNTVSWYQQALGQGPQFIFQYYREEENGRGNFPPRFSGLQFPNYSSELNVNALELDDSALYLCASSSRLAALQETQYFGPGTRLLVL.

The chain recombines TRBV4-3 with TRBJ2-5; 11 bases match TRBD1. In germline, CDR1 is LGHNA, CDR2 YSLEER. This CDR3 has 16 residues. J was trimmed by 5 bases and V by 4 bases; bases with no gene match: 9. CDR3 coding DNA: TGCGCCAGCAGCCCCGGACAGGGGGCGGGAAGCGAGACCCAGTACTTC. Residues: CASSPGQGAGSETQYF.

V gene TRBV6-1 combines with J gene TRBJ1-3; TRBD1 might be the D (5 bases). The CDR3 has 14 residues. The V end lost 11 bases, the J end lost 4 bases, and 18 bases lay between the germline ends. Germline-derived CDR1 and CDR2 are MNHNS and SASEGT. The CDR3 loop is CAGRQGSSGNTIYF. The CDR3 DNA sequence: TGTGCCGGTCGGCAGGGCTCGTCCGGAAACACCATATATTTT.